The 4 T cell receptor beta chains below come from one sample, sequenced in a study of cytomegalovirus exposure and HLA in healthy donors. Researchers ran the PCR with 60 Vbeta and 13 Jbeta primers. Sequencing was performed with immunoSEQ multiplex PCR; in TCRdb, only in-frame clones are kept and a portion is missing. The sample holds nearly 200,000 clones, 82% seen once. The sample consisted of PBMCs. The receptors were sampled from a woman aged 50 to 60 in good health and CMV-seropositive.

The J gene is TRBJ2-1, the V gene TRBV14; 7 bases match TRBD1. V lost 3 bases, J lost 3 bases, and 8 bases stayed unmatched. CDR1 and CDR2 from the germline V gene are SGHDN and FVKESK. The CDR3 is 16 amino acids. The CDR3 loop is CASSHLGQMDYNEQFF. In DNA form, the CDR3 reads TGTGCCAGCAGCCATTTGGGACAGATGGACTACAATGAGCAGTTCTTC.

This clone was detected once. The chain's CDR3 is CASSLTVAAVSYNEQFF. CDR3 coding DNA: TGTGCCAGCAGCTTAACAGTAGCCGCCGTCTCCTACAATGAGCAGTTCTTC. The chain employs TRBV7-3 and TRBJ2-1, with D uncertain. The CDR3 covers 17 residues. Trimming shortened V by 0 bases and J by 0 bases, and 12 bases separated the two germline ends. CDR1 is SGHTA, CDR2 FQGTGA, per germline.

CDR3 loop: CASSVGQGGEKLFF. The CDR3 nucleotides read TGTGCCAGCAGCGTAGGTCAGGGGGGTGAAAAACTGTTTTTT. J is TRBJ1-4 and V is TRBV9; 7 nucleotides line up with TRBD1. The CDR3 contains 14 residues. V shed 0 bases, J shed 7 bases, and the junction held 3 bases outside the gene matches. Germline V gene lookup returns CDR1 SGDLS and CDR2 YYNGEE.

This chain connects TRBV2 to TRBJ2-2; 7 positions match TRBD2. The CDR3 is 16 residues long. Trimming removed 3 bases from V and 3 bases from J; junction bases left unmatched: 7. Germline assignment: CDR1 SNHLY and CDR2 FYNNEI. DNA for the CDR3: TGTGCCAGCAGTGAGCAAGGGAGGGGTGACACCGGGGAGCTGTTTTTT. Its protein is CASSEQGRGDTGELFF.